This T cell receptor beta chain was recorded in a study of blood T cell repertoires in COVID-19. The method was immunoSEQ multiplex PCR; TCRdb's version includes in-frame clones alone and lacks a portion of them. The sample lists 300,000 to 400,000 clones, about 87% occurring once. The CDR3 length is 15 residues. Germline V gene lookup returns CDR1 SGDLS and CDR2 YYNGEE. V lost 3 bases, J lost 2 bases, and 5 bases stayed unmatched. The gene calls are TRBV9 and TRBJ1-3; 7 positions agree with TRBD1. This receptor was taken from a man aged 25 to 40 who had recovered from COVID-19. The material sequenced was PBMCs or T cells enriched from blood (not recorded which). The CDR3 reads CASSEVGGTGNTIYF. CDR3 nucleotide sequence: TGTGCCAGCAGCGAAGTAGGGGGCACTGGAAACACCATATATTTT.